This TCR beta chain emerged from a study of glioma-infiltrating T cells after dendritic cell vaccination. Clones were sequenced by immunoSEQ multiplex PCR, and TCRdb holds only the in-frame ones, with some missing. The sample lists about 92,000 clones; 80% to 90% were seen once. Germline assignment: CDR1 LGHNA and CDR2 YSLEER. J was trimmed by 2 bases and V by 3 bases; bases with no gene match: 7. The CDR3 runs 16 residues. Sample: blood, taken before dendritic cell vaccination. The chain couples TRBV4-3 to TRBJ2-7; TRBD1 matches at 10 bases. The TCR was taken from a human donor with glioblastoma. CDR3 coding DNA: TGCGCCAGCAGCCACTCCGGGACAGGGGAAACCTACGAGCAGTACTTC. This translates into CASSHSGTGETYEQYF.